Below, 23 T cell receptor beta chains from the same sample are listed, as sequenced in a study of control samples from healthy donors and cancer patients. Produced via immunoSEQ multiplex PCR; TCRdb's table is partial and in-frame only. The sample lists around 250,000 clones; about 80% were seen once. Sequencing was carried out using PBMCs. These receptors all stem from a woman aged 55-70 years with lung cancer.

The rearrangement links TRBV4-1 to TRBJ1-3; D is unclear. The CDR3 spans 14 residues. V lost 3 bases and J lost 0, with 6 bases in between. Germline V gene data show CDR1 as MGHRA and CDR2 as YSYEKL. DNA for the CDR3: TGCGCCAGCAGCCACCCAAGCTCTGGAAACACCATATATTTT. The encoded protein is CASSHPSSGNTIYF.

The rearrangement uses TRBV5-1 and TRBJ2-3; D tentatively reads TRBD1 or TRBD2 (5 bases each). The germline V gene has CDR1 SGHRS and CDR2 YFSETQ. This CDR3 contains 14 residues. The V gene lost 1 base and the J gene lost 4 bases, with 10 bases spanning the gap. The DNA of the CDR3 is TGCGCCAGCAGCTTGACCGGGACCTCAGATACGCAGTATTTT. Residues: CASSLTGTSDTQYF.

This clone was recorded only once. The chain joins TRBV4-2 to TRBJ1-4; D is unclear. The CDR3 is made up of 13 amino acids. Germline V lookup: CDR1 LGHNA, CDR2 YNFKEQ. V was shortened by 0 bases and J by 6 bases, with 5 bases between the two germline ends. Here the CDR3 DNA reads TGTGCCAGCAGCCAAGATAGATATGAAAAACTGTTTTTT. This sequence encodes CASSQDRYEKLFF.

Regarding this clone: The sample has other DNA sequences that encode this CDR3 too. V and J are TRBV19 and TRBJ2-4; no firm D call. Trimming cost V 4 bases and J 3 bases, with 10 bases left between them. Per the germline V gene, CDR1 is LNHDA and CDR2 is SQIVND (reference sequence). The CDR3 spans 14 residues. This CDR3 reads CASSNPGDKNIQYF. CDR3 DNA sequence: TGTGCCAGTAGTAACCCCGGAGACAAAAACATTCAGTACTTC.

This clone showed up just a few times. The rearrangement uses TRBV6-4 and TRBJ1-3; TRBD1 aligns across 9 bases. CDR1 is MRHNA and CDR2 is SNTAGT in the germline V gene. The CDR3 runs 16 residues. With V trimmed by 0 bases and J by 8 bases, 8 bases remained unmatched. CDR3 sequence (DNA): TGTGCCAGCAGTGACTCGATAGCACAGGGGGCTGACACCATATATTTT. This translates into CASSDSIAQGADTIYF.

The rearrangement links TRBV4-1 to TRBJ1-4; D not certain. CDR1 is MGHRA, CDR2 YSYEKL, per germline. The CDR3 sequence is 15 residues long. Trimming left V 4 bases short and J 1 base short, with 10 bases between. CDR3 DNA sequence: TGCGCCAGCAGCCTAATGGGTTTAACTAATGAAAAACTGTTTTTT. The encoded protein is CASSLMGLTNEKLFF.

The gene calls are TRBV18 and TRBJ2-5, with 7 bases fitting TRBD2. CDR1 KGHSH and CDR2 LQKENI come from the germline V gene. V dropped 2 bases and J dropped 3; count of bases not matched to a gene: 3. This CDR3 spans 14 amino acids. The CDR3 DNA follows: TGTGCCAGCTCACCAAGGGAGGGAGAAGAGACCCAGTACTTC. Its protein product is CASSPREGEETQYF.

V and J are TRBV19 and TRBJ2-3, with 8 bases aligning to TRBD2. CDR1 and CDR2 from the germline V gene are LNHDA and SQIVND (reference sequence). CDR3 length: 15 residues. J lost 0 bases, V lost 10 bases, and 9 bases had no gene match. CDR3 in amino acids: CATISGKTSTDTQYF. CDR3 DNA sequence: TGTGCCACCATTAGCGGGAAGACTAGCACAGATACGCAGTATTTT.

CDR3 nucleotides: TGCGCCAGCAGCGCGGGCGGGGGACTAGGGGTTGAGACCCAGTACTTC. It yields the protein CASSAGGGLGVETQYF. The rearrangement uses TRBV5-1 and TRBJ2-5; 8 nucleotides line up with TRBD2. There are 16 residues in the CDR3. Per the germline V gene, CDR1 is SGHRS and CDR2 is YFSETQ. V gave up 4 bases and J gave up 5 bases; unmatched junction bases: 13. Using reference TRBV5-1 and TRBJ2-5 for the parts outside the CDR3, the full variable domain is KAGVTQTPRYLIKTRGQQVTLSCSPISGHRSVSWYQQTPGQGLQFLFEYFSETQRNKGNFPGRFSGRQFSNSRSEMNVSTLELGDSALYLCASSAGGGLGVETQYFGPGTRLLVL.

DNA for the CDR3: TGTGCCAGTAGTATAGACCCGGGACAAGGAGTTGTGAGTGGCTACACCTTC. Translating gives CASSIDPGQGVVSGYTF. This chain uses TRBV19 with TRBJ1-2; TRBD1 is a possible D gene (6 bases). The CDR3 consists of 17 residues. Looked up from germline, CDR1 is LNHDA and CDR2 is SQIVND (reference sequence). Trimming shortened V by 0 bases and J by 7 bases, and 21 bases separated the two germline ends. The full variable domain, completed using reference TRBV19 and TRBJ1-2, is DGGITQSPKYLFRKEGQNVTLSCEQNLNHDAMYWYRQDPGQGLRLIYYSQIVNDFQKGDIAEGYSVSREKKESFPLTVTSAQKNPTAFYLCASSIDPGQGVVSGYTFGSGTRLTVV.

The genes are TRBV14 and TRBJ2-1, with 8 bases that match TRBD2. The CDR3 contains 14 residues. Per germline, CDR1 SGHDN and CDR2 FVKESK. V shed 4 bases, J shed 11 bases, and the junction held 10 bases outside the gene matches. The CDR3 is CASSRIQGTSKQFF. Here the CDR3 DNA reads TGTGCCAGCAGCCGAATCCAGGGGACTAGTAAGCAGTTCTTC.

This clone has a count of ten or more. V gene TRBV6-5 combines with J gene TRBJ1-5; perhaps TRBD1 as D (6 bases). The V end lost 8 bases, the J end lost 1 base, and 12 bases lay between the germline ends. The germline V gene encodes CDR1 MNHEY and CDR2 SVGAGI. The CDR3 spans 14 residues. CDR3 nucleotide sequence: TGTGCCAGCGGGAGGGGGGGAAGCAATCAGCCCCAGCATTTT. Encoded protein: CASGRGGSNQPQHF.

The CDR3 region is CAISETGVHGYTF. The CDR3 nucleotides read TGTGCCATCAGTGAGACAGGGGTTCATGGCTACACCTTC. J is TRBJ1-2 and V is TRBV10-3; 7 nucleotides match TRBD1. The CDR3 is 13 amino acids. Germline CDR1 ENHRY, CDR2 SYGVKD. Losses at the gene ends were 2 bases for V and 6 bases for J; bases not matched to a gene: 3.

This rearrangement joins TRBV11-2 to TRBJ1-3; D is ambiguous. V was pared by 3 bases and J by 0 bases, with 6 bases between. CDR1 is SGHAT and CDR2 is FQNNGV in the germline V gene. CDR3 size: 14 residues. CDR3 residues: CASSFGYSGNTIYF. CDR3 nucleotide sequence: TGTGCCAGCAGCTTCGGTTACTCTGGAAACACCATATATTTT.

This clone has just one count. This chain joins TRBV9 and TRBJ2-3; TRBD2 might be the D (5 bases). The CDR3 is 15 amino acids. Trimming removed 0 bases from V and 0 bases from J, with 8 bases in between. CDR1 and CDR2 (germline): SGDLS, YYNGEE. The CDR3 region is CASSVGGASTDTQYF. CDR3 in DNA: TGTGCCAGCAGCGTAGGGGGAGCTAGCACAGATACGCAGTATTTT.

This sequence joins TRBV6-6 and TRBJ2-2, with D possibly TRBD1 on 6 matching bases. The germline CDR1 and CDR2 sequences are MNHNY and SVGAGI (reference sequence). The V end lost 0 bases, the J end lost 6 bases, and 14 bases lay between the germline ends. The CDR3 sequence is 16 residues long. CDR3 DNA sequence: TGTGCCAGCAGTTACTCGGGCAGGGGAGCGTCCGGGGAGCTGTTTTTT. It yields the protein CASSYSGRGASGELFF.

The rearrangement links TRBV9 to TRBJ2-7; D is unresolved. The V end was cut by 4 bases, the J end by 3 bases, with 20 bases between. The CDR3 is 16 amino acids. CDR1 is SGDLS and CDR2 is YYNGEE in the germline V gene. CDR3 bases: TGTGCCAGCAGCCGTTCCGGCGACTTTCGATTCTACGAGCAGTACTTC. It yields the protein CASSRSGDFRFYEQYF.

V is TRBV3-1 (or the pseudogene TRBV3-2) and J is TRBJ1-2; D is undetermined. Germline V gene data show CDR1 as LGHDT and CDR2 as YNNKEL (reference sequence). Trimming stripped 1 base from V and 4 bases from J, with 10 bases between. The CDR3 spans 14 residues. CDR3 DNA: TGTGCCAGCAGCCAAGTCGCAGGAACCTATGGCTACACCTTC. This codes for CASSQVAGTYGYTF.

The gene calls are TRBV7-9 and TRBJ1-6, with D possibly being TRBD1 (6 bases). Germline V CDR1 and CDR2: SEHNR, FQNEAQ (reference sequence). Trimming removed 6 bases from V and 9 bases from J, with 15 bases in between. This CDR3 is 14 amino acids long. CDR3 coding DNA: TGTGCCAGCAGTGAGGGGGGGGGTGGTTCACCCCTCCACTTT. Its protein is CASSEGGGGSPLHF. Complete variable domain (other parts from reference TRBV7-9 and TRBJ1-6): DTGVSQNPRHKITKRGQNVTFRCDPISEHNRLYWYRQTLGQGPEFLTYFQNEAQLEKSRLLSDRFSAERPKGSFSTLEIQRTEQGDSAMYLCASSEGGGGSPLHFGNGTRLTVT.

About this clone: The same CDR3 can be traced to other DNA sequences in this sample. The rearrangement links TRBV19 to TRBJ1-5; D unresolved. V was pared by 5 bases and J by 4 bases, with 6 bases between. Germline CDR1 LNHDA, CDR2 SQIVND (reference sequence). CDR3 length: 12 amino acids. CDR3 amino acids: CASSGINQPQHF. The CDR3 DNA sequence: TGTGCCAGTAGTGGTATTAATCAGCCCCAGCATTTT.

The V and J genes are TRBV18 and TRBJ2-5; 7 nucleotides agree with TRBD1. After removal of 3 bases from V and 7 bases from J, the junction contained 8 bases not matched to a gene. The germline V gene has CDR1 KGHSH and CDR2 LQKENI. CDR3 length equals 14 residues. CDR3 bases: TGTGCCAGCTCACCGTCGACAGGGTTGGGGACCCAGTACTTC. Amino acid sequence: CASSPSTGLGTQYF.

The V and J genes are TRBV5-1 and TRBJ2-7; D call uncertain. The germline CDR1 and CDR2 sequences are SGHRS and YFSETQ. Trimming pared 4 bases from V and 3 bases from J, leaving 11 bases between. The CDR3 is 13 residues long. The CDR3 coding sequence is TGCGCCAGCAGCGGCGAGAACGACTACGAGCAGTACTTC. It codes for CASSGENDYEQYF.

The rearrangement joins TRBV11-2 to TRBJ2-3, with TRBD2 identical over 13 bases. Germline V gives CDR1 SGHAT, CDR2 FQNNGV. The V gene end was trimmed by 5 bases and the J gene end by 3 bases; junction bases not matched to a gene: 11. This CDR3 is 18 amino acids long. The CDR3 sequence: CASSPSYRLAGGTDTQYF. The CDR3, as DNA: TGTGCCAGCAGCCCATCGTACCGACTAGCGGGAGGTACAGATACGCAGTATTTT.